A single sample gave rise to the 19 T cell receptor beta chains below, sequenced in a study of T cells in localized non-small cell lung cancer (dated by TCRdb to the early 2020s). Receptors were amplified or captured by the immunoSEQ multiplex PCR assay. TCRdb took over this immuneACCESS table, retaining in-frame rearrangements with V and J assigned. Such tables are incomplete; in checked studies, under half of the missing clones stem from an unresolved V gene, and the remainder is unexplained. The sample records 60,000 to 75,000 clones, almost 85% of which are singletons. The ten largest account for about 14% of the sample. Material: peripheral blood, obtained before any cancer treatment. These receptors originate from a female donor over 55 with stage I lung adenocarcinoma.

The chain recombines TRBV6-6 with TRBJ2-7; 13 nucleotides align to TRBD2. The CDR3 is 14 residues long. Trimming removed 6 bases from V and 5 bases from J; junction bases left unmatched: 4. CDR1 and CDR2 from the germline V gene are MNHNY and SVGAGI (reference sequence). The CDR3 sequence: CASSRGLAGDEQYF. CDR3 nucleotides: TGTGCCAGCAGCCGTGGACTAGCGGGAGACGAGCAGTACTTC.

In DNA form, the CDR3 reads TGCGCCAGCCCTGTGACTAGCGGGATATATAACAATGAGCAGTTCTTC. This encodes CASPVTSGIYNNEQFF. The rearrangement links TRBV10-1 to TRBJ2-1, with 11 bases lining up with TRBD2. Germline values: CDR1 WNHNN, CDR2 SYGVQD (reference sequence). The CDR3 has 16 residues. With 8 bases clipped from V and 5 bases from J, the junction kept 11 bases outside the gene matches.

The V and J genes are TRBV2 and TRBJ1-5, with D tentatively TRBD1 (6 bases). V gave up 8 bases and J gave up 7 bases, with 18 bases separating them. Germline V lookup: CDR1 SNHLY, CDR2 FYNNEI. This CDR3 spans 14 amino acids. CDR3 nucleotide sequence: TGTGCCAGCCGGGAATCAGGGGTCGGCCAGCCCCAGCATTTT. This sequence encodes CASRESGVGQPQHF.

The rearrangement joins TRBV9 to TRBJ2-1, with 13 bases matching TRBD2. From germline, CDR1 is SGDLS and CDR2 YYNGEE. The CDR3 spans 15 residues. Trimming removed 5 bases from V and 9 bases from J; junction bases left unmatched: 8. The CDR3 region is CASSELAGGRGEQFF. Here the CDR3 DNA reads TGTGCCAGCAGTGAACTAGCGGGGGGGCGCGGTGAGCAGTTCTTC.

The chain is built from TRBV7-9 and TRBJ2-5; 14 bases are a match to TRBD2. Unmatched junction bases numbered 7, after V lost 5 bases and J lost 5 bases. The CDR3 is 16 amino acids. Germline V CDR1 and CDR2: SEHNR, FQNEAQ (reference sequence). The CDR3 here is CASSAGLAGEGETQYF. The CDR3, as DNA: TGTGCCAGCAGCGCGGGACTAGCGGGGGAAGGGGAGACCCAGTACTTC.

The rearrangement links TRBV7-9 to TRBJ2-7; D is undetermined. V was trimmed by 2 bases and J by 4 bases, leaving 9 bases between them. Looked up from germline, CDR1 is SEHNR and CDR2 is FQNEAQ (reference sequence). This CDR3 spans 13 amino acids. The chain's CDR3 is CASSLRVGYEQYF. In DNA, the CDR3 is TGTGCCAGCAGCTTAAGGGTTGGGTACGAGCAGTACTTC.

The chain uses TRBV28 and TRBJ1-2, with D unclear. Germline V gene lookup returns CDR1 MDHEN and CDR2 SYDVKM. CDR3 length: 13 amino acids. The V gene lost 6 bases and the J gene lost 4 bases, with 12 bases spanning the gap. The DNA for the CDR3 is TGTGCCAGCAGAGGGATAGGACCCTATGGCTACACCTTC. This translates into CASRGIGPYGYTF.

This chain connects TRBV15 to TRBJ1-2, with D possibly TRBD1 on 5 matching bases. Trimming left V 0 bases short and J 0 bases short, with 11 bases between. This CDR3 has 16 residues. The V gene's germline CDR1 is LNHNV and CDR2 YYDKDF (reference sequence). CDR3 amino acids: CATSRDEGKSNYGYTF. The DNA for the CDR3 is TGTGCCACCAGCAGAGATGAGGGGAAGTCTAACTATGGCTACACCTTC. Full variable domain (remainder filled in from reference TRBV15 and TRBJ1-2): DAMVIQNPRYQVTQFGKPVTLSCSQTLNHNVMYWYQQKSSQAPKLLFHYYDKDFNNEADTPDNFQSRRPNTSFCFLDIRSPGLGDTAMYLCATSRDEGKSNYGYTFGSGTRLTVV.

The chain combines TRBV13 with TRBJ2-1; 13 bases line up with TRBD2. Germline V CDR1 and CDR2: PRHDT, FYEKMQ (reference sequence). The CDR3 loop spans 16 amino acids. V lost 3 bases, J lost 7 bases, and 6 bases stayed unmatched. DNA of the CDR3: TGTGCCAGCAGCTTCGGGACTAGCGGGGCGGCAAATGAGCAGTTCTTC. Its protein product is CASSFGTSGAANEQFF. Combining the CDR3 with reference TRBV13 and TRBJ2-1 gives the whole variable domain AAGVIQSPRHLIKEKRETATLKCYPIPRHDTVYWYQQGPGQDPQFLISFYEKMQSDKGSIPDRFSAQQFSDYHSELNMSSLELGDSALYFCASSFGTSGAANEQFFGPGTRLTVL.

This chain links TRBV6-6 with TRBJ2-1; TRBD1 matches 12 bases. The J segment lost 10 bases and the V segment lost 2 bases, leaving 3 bases of the junction unmatched. CDR3 size: 14 residues. Germline V CDR1 and CDR2: MNHNY, SVGAGI (reference sequence). The CDR3 reads CASSYTGTGGEQFF. DNA of the CDR3: TGTGCCAGCAGTTACACCGGGACAGGGGGCGAGCAGTTCTTC.

The chain carries TRBV30 and TRBJ2-1; D gene uncertain. CDR1 and CDR2 (germline): GTSNPN, SVGIG (reference sequence). There are 15 residues in the CDR3. V was cut by 4 bases and J by 6 bases, with 19 bases left in between. CDR3 DNA sequence: TGTGCCTGGATCTTTAGGCTTGGCGGCTTCAATGAGCAGTTCTTC. Protein product: CAWIFRLGGFNEQFF.

The chain combines TRBV28 with TRBJ2-7; 7 bases match TRBD2. CDR1 MDHEN and CDR2 SYDVKM come from the germline V gene. The CDR3 is made up of 15 amino acids. Trimming at V came to 7 bases and at J to 6 bases, leaving 15 bases not matched to a gene. For the CDR3, the DNA is TGTGCCAGCACCCAAATCCGGACTAGTATTACCGAGCAGTACTTC. It codes for CASTQIRTSITEQYF.

This clone was observed once. This chain connects TRBV4-1 to TRBJ1-2, with D uncertain. CDR3 length: 21 amino acids. Between the trimmed V and J ends, which lost 0 bases and 2 bases, there was a span of 28 bases. Germline CDR1 is MGHRA and CDR2 is YSYEKL. CDR3 amino acids: CASSQEFFFVSRLTTNYGYTF. In DNA form, the CDR3 reads TGCGCCAGCAGCCAAGAATTTTTTTTCGTGAGTCGTCTCACAACGAACTATGGCTACACCTTC.

The chain uses TRBV4-2 and TRBJ2-3; 9 bases are shared with TRBD2. Germline V gene data show CDR1 as LGHNA and CDR2 as YNFKEQ. With 3 bases clipped from V and 2 bases from J, the junction kept 6 bases outside the gene matches. CDR3 size: 16 residues. CDR3 DNA: TGTGCCAGCAGCCATGGCGGGACTAGCCCCACAGATACGCAGTATTTT. Its translation is CASSHGGTSPTDTQYF.

The chain is built from TRBV30 and TRBJ2-3, with D perhaps TRBD1 or TRBD2 (6 bases each). The V and J ends lost 0 bases and 5 bases respectively, with 15 bases between them. Germline lookup yields CDR1 GTSNPN and CDR2 SVGIG (reference sequence). This CDR3 comprises 15 residues. The CDR3 DNA sequence: TGTGCCTGGAGTGTTGGGGGGCCCGCCCGAGATACGCAGTATTTT. Translation gives CAWSVGGPARDTQYF. Combining the CDR3 with reference TRBV30 and TRBJ2-3 gives the whole variable domain SQTIHQWPATLVQPVGSPLSLECTVEGTSNPNLYWYRQAAGRGLQLLFYSVGIGQISSEVPQNLSASRPQDRQFILSSKKLLLSDSGFYLCAWSVGGPARDTQYFGPGTRLTVL.

The V and J genes are TRBV5-1 and TRBJ2-1; no clear D gene. The CDR3 loop spans 15 amino acids. Germline V gives CDR1 SGHRS, CDR2 YFSETQ. V lost 4 bases and J lost 9, with 20 bases in between. CDR3 loop: CASSPTPEPNAEQFF. The CDR3, as DNA: TGCGCCAGCAGCCCTACGCCAGAACCCAACGCTGAGCAGTTCTTC.

This clone was seen just once. The rearrangement joins TRBV21-1 to TRBJ1-2; the DNA was not compared with TRBD1, the D call given in the table. TRBV21-1 corresponds to a pseudogene. CDR3 length: 14 amino acids. This chain's CDR3 is CASSNQGQGDGYTF. The DNA for the CDR3 is TGTGCCAGCAGCAACCAAGGACAGGGGGACGGCTACACCTTC.

This chain uses TRBV29-1 with TRBJ1-2; D remains unclear. This CDR3 is 13 amino acids long. The V end was cut by 0 bases, the J end by 6 bases, with 11 bases between. Germline values: CDR1 SQVTM, CDR2 ANQGSEA. CDR3 bases: TGCAGCGTTGAAGATACGAGGCGAGATGGCTACACCTTC. It specifies CSVEDTRRDGYTF.

This chain joins TRBV30 and TRBJ2-3; 9 nucleotides line up with TRBD2. Per the germline V gene, CDR1 is GTSNPN and CDR2 is SVGIG (reference sequence). Unmatched junction bases numbered 9, after V lost 0 bases and J lost 2 bases. CDR3 length equals 17 residues. The CDR3 reads CAWSVYTPSGNTDTQYF. CDR3 DNA: TGTGCCTGGAGTGTATATACCCCTAGCGGGAACACAGATACGCAGTATTTT.